A single sample gave rise to the 4 T cell receptor beta chains below, sequenced in a study of technical replicates of blood from several donors. Only in-frame clones appear in the TCRdb table, and some are missing; sequencing was by immunoSEQ multiplex PCR. The sample includes about 100,000 clones, roughly 96% of them seen just once. The material sequenced was T cells isolated from PBMCs. These receptors came from a human donor in good health.

This chain links TRBV2 with TRBJ1-2, with a tentative D call TRBD1 (5 bases). This CDR3 spans 13 amino acids. V shed 5 bases and J shed 8 bases, with 15 bases lying between them. The germline CDR1 and CDR2 sequences are SNHLY and FYNNEI. CDR3 residues: CASSITGSEGYTF. In DNA, the CDR3 is TGTGCCAGCAGTATTACAGGATCGGAGGGCTACACCTTC.

This sequence joins TRBV27 and TRBJ2-7; 8 nucleotides line up with TRBD1. Germline lookup yields CDR1 MNHEY and CDR2 SMNVEV (reference sequence). Trimming at V came to 5 bases and at J to 4 bases, leaving 10 bases not matched to a gene. The CDR3 covers 15 residues. The CDR3 sequence is CASSVLDRATYEQYF. For the CDR3, the DNA is TGTGCCAGCAGTGTACTGGACAGGGCTACTTACGAGCAGTACTTC.

The chain links TRBV5-6 to TRBJ1-2; D possibly corresponds to TRBD1 (5 bases). Trimming removed 0 bases from V and 4 bases from J, with 7 bases in between. Germline V gives CDR1 SGHDT, CDR2 YYEEEE. This CDR3 region has 13 residues. The CDR3 spells CASSLGTIYGYTF. For the CDR3, the DNA is TGTGCCAGCAGCTTGGGGACAATCTATGGCTACACCTTC.

This chain joins TRBV6-5 and TRBJ2-3, with 9 nucleotides matching TRBD1. CDR1 is MNHEY and CDR2 is SVGAGI in the germline V gene. This CDR3 has 15 amino acids. Trimming removed 6 bases from V and 5 bases from J; junction bases left unmatched: 9. The CDR3 here is CASRNTGTGQDTQYF. In DNA form, the CDR3 reads TGTGCCAGCAGGAATACCGGGACAGGGCAAGATACGCAGTATTTT.